This paragraph reports one T cell receptor (beta chain). What it binds is unknown. This CDR3 contains 14 residues. Germline V gene sequence: CDR1 KGHSH, CDR2 LQKENI. The V end was cut by 5 bases, the J end by 2 bases, with 10 bases between. This sample was taken from a study of T cells in Graves' hyperthyroidism and ophthalmopathy. Study observations and caveats: Blood also showed most of the thyroid clonotypes that were expanded above 0.001. In the analysis, a 13 V-J model separated ophthalmopathy from stable hyperthyroidism.

Based on clinical symptoms, serum thyroxine and TRAb, thyroid ultrasound and orbital computed tomography, diagnoses were reached. RNA transcripts provided the source from which TCR beta CDR3 regions were amplified. HTBI primers drove first-round RT-PCR of the TCR CDR3. From the multiplex PCR reads, TCRdb called clonotypes with MiXCR, one entry per CDR3 protein. Among about 640,000 distinct CDR3 sequences listed, less than 25% were seen once. The receptor was derived from a man between 25 and 39 years old with Graves' ophthalmopathy. The chain couples TRBV18 to TRBJ2-1; D gene unclear. The sample taken for sequencing was blood. The CDR3 DNA reads as TGTGCCAGCTCAGTCGGCGCGGCCTACAATGAGCAGTTCTTC. Its translation: CASSVGAAYNEQFF.